These T cell receptor beta chains were read from a single sample in a study of beta chain features in type 1 diabetes. Here immunoSEQ multiplex PCR was the method, and the copy in TCRdb shows in-frame clones only, minus some. The sample has under 450,000 clones, about 14% seen once. The sample was naive CD4+ T cells from blood. All receptors derive from a man aged 25 to 40 in good health. The CDR3 runs from the conserved cysteine through the conserved F or W. The order of the fields is D gene, CDR3 length, clone size, J gene, V gene, CDR3 protein, CDR3 DNA. The D gene is left open where the match is weak. Clone size is stated in some rows and not others, as once, few, many or a class when expanded.

d_gene: -
len: 13
abundance: -
j_gene: TRBJ2-3
v_gene: TRBV29-1
CDR3aa: CSVDGGPVDTQYF
CDR3nt: TGCAGCGTAGACGGGGGGCCCGTAGATACGCAGTATTTT

d_gene: -
len: 13
abundance: -
j_gene: TRBJ1-2
v_gene: TRBV30
CDR3aa: CAWSVSQAYGYTF
CDR3nt: TGTGCCTGGAGTGTGTCACAGGCCTATGGCTACACCTTC

d_gene: -
len: 15
abundance: -
j_gene: TRBJ2-3
v_gene: TRBV5-4
CDR3aa: CASSSPRDSTDTQYF
CDR3nt: TGTGCCAGCAGCTCCCCCAGAGATAGCACAGATACGCAGTATTTT

d_gene: TRBD1
len: 13
abundance: -
j_gene: TRBJ1-5
v_gene: TRBV30
CDR3aa: CAWAGQDNQPQHF
CDR3nt: TGTGCCTGGGCGGGACAGGACAATCAGCCCCAGCATTTT

d_gene: -
len: 14
abundance: few
j_gene: TRBJ2-7
v_gene: TRBV7-9
CDR3aa: CASSLKGSSYEQYF
CDR3nt: TGTGCCAGCAGCTTAAAAGGGAGCTCCTACGAGCAGTACTTC

d_gene: TRBD1
len: 14
abundance: few
j_gene: TRBJ1-5
v_gene: TRBV29-1
CDR3aa: CSVTQGAGNQPQHF
CDR3nt: TGCAGCGTTACCCAGGGGGCTGGCAATCAGCCCCAGCATTTT

d_gene: -
len: 10
abundance: -
j_gene: TRBJ1-6
v_gene: TRBV29-1
CDR3aa: CSEYYSPLHF
CDR3nt: TGCAGCGAGTATTATTCACCCCTCCACTTT

d_gene: -
len: 13
abundance: few
j_gene: TRBJ1-6
v_gene: TRBV7-2
CDR3aa: CASSPRAGSPLHF
CDR3nt: TGTGCCAGCAGCCCCAGGGCGGGTTCACCCCTCCACTTT

d_gene: -
len: 15
abundance: -
j_gene: TRBJ2-2
v_gene: TRBV19
CDR3aa: CASRVGAGATGELFF
CDR3nt: TGTGCCAGTAGAGTGGGGGCAGGGGCCACCGGGGAGCTGTTTTTT

d_gene: TRBD2
len: 16
abundance: -
j_gene: TRBJ2-1
v_gene: TRBV5-1
CDR3aa: CASSITGTSSYNEQFF
CDR3nt: TGCGCCAGCAGCATAACCGGGACTAGCTCCTACAATGAGCAGTTCTTC

d_gene: TRBD1
len: 13
abundance: -
j_gene: TRBJ2-5
v_gene: TRBV7-2
CDR3aa: CASSPGQGGTQYF
CDR3nt: TGTGCCAGCAGCCCTGGACAGGGGGGGACCCAGTACTTC

d_gene: -
len: 13
abundance: -
j_gene: TRBJ2-7
v_gene: TRBV19
CDR3aa: CASSIKVAYEQYF
CDR3nt: TGTGCCAGTAGTATAAAGGTCGCGTACGAGCAGTACTTC

d_gene: -
len: 15
abundance: few
j_gene: TRBJ2-3
v_gene: TRBV7-8
CDR3aa: CASSLLISSTDTQYF
CDR3nt: TGTGCCAGCAGCTTATTGATATCCAGCACAGATACGCAGTATTTT

d_gene: TRBD2
len: 16
abundance: few
j_gene: TRBJ2-7
v_gene: TRBV5-4
CDR3aa: CASSGGGASGTYEQYF
CDR3nt: TGTGCCAGCAGCGGCGGGGGGGCTAGCGGGACCTACGAGCAGTACTTC

d_gene: -
len: 13
abundance: few
j_gene: TRBJ1-1
v_gene: TRBV14
CDR3aa: CASSQVHGTEAFF
CDR3nt: TGTGCCAGCAGCCAAGTTCATGGAACTGAAGCTTTCTTT

d_gene: -
len: 13
abundance: -
j_gene: TRBJ2-4
v_gene: TRBV5-6
CDR3aa: CASSPGRIWVQYF
CDR3nt: TGTGCCAGCAGCCCGGGACGCATCTGGGTTCAGTACTTC

d_gene: -
len: 17
abundance: -
j_gene: TRBJ2-5
v_gene: TRBV4-1
CDR3aa: CASSQEIGPLDQETQYF
CDR3nt: TGCGCCAGCAGCCAAGAAATAGGCCCACTGGACCAAGAGACCCAGTACTTC

d_gene: -
len: 12
abundance: -
j_gene: TRBJ2-1
v_gene: TRBV7-2
CDR3aa: CASSYTRGKQFF
CDR3nt: TGTGCCAGCAGCTATACAAGAGGTAAGCAGTTCTTC

d_gene: TRBD2
len: 13
abundance: few
j_gene: TRBJ2-1
v_gene: TRBV10-3
CDR3aa: CAMTGTSFGEQFF
CDR3nt: TGTGCCATGACCGGGACTAGTTTCGGTGAGCAGTTCTTC

d_gene: TRBD1
len: 16
abundance: -
j_gene: TRBJ1-1
v_gene: TRBV25-1
CDR3aa: CASSEYRTGGNTEAFF
CDR3nt: TGTGCCAGCAGTGAATATAGGACAGGGGGCAACACTGAAGCTTTCTTT

d_gene: -
len: 15
abundance: -
j_gene: TRBJ1-2
v_gene: TRBV5-1
CDR3aa: CASSRRTREVGGYTF
CDR3nt: TGCGCCAGCAGCAGACGGACAAGGGAGGTTGGAGGCTACACCTTC

d_gene: -
len: 13
abundance: -
j_gene: TRBJ1-2
v_gene: TRBV7-2
CDR3aa: CASSLYTGYGYTF
CDR3nt: TGTGCCAGCAGCTTATACACAGGGTATGGCTACACCTTC

d_gene: TRBD2
len: 16
abundance: -
j_gene: TRBJ2-5
v_gene: TRBV4-1
CDR3aa: CASSQDRTSGLKTQYF
CDR3nt: TGCGCCAGCAGCCAAGATAGGACTAGCGGTTTAAAGACCCAGTACTTC

d_gene: -
len: 15
abundance: -
j_gene: TRBJ1-2
v_gene: TRBV29-1
CDR3aa: CSVDSTARANYGYTF
CDR3nt: TGCAGCGTTGATTCAACTGCAAGGGCAAACTATGGCTACACCTTC

d_gene: -
len: 14
abundance: -
j_gene: TRBJ1-1
v_gene: TRBV10-3
CDR3aa: CAAGQSDVGAEAFF
CDR3nt: TGTGCCGCCGGCCAATCCGATGTCGGCGCTGAAGCTTTCTTT

d_gene: TRBD1
len: 15
abundance: -
j_gene: TRBJ2-4
v_gene: TRBV7-3
CDR3aa: CASSPHGQGANIQYF
CDR3nt: TGTGCCAGCAGCCCCCACGGACAGGGGGCCAATATTCAGTACTTC

d_gene: -
len: 15
abundance: few
j_gene: TRBJ2-5
v_gene: TRBV7-3
CDR3aa: CASSSRGRGQETQYF
CDR3nt: TGTGCCAGCAGCTCCCGAGGTCGAGGGCAAGAGACCCAGTACTTC

d_gene: -
len: 14
abundance: -
j_gene: TRBJ2-5
v_gene: TRBV6-5
CDR3aa: CASRGLGAQETQYF
CDR3nt: TGTGCCAGCAGGGGCCTGGGCGCACAAGAGACCCAGTACTTC

d_gene: -
len: 14
abundance: -
j_gene: TRBJ1-1
v_gene: TRBV27
CDR3aa: CASSAQSMNTEAFF
CDR3nt: TGTGCCAGCAGTGCACAGAGTATGAACACTGAAGCTTTCTTT

d_gene: -
len: 15
abundance: -
j_gene: TRBJ2-3
v_gene: TRBV27
CDR3aa: CASSPWETSTDTQYF
CDR3nt: TGTGCCAGCAGCCCATGGGAAACTAGCACAGATACGCAGTATTTT

d_gene: -
len: 15
abundance: few
j_gene: TRBJ2-4
v_gene: TRBV25-1
CDR3aa: CASSELHPSKNIQYF
CDR3nt: TGTGCCAGCAGCGAGCTGCACCCCAGCAAAAACATTCAGTACTTC

d_gene: TRBD2
len: 14
abundance: -
j_gene: TRBJ2-1
v_gene: TRBV19
CDR3aa: CASSIVAGGNEQFF
CDR3nt: TGTGCCAGTAGTATAGTAGCGGGAGGGAATGAGCAGTTCTTC

d_gene: TRBD2
len: 16
abundance: -
j_gene: TRBJ2-3
v_gene: TRBV10-3
CDR3aa: CAISFLAGAGTDTQYF
CDR3nt: TGTGCCATCAGTTTCCTAGCGGGAGCCGGCACAGATACGCAGTATTTT

d_gene: -
len: 15
abundance: few
j_gene: TRBJ1-2
v_gene: TRBV7-9
CDR3aa: CASSFLTDRDYGYTF
CDR3nt: TGTGCCAGCAGCTTCTTGACAGACAGAGACTATGGCTACACCTTC

d_gene: -
len: 16
abundance: -
j_gene: TRBJ2-1
v_gene: TRBV7-9
CDR3aa: CASSSRGLNSYNEQFF
CDR3nt: TGTGCCAGCAGTTCCCGCGGGCTTAACTCCTACAATGAGCAGTTCTTC

d_gene: TRBD2
len: 16
abundance: few
j_gene: TRBJ2-1
v_gene: TRBV7-9
CDR3aa: CASSLTAGTVGNEQFF
CDR3nt: TGTGCCAGCAGCTTAACAGCGGGGACGGTCGGAAATGAGCAGTTCTTC

d_gene: -
len: 14
abundance: -
j_gene: TRBJ1-3
v_gene: TRBV29-1
CDR3aa: CSVEGHYSGNTIYF
CDR3nt: TGCAGCGTTGAGGGACACTACTCTGGAAACACCATATATTTT

d_gene: -
len: 15
abundance: few
j_gene: TRBJ2-6
v_gene: TRBV6-6
CDR3aa: CASSLAGSGANVLTF
CDR3nt: TGTGCCAGCAGTTTGGCCGGTTCTGGGGCCAACGTCCTGACTTTC

d_gene: -
len: 13
abundance: -
j_gene: TRBJ2-2
v_gene: TRBV29-1
CDR3aa: CSGCRGVPGELFF
CDR3nt: TGCAGCGGTTGTCGTGGGGTCCCCGGGGAGCTGTTTTTT

d_gene: -
len: 13
abundance: few
j_gene: TRBJ2-2
v_gene: TRBV10-3
CDR3aa: CAIRPQETGELFF
CDR3nt: TGTGCCATACGACCACAGGAAACCGGGGAGCTGTTTTTT

d_gene: TRBD1
len: 16
abundance: few
j_gene: TRBJ1-1
v_gene: TRBV5-4
CDR3aa: CASSPSTGGLNTEAFF
CDR3nt: TGTGCCAGCAGCCCATCGACAGGGGGCTTGAACACTGAAGCTTTCTTT

d_gene: -
len: 13
abundance: few
j_gene: TRBJ2-5
v_gene: TRBV30
CDR3aa: CAWSVRLQETQYF
CDR3nt: TGTGCCTGGAGTGTACGACTCCAAGAGACCCAGTACTTC

d_gene: TRBD2
len: 13
abundance: few
j_gene: TRBJ2-1
v_gene: TRBV9
CDR3aa: CASSVGLAGEQFF
CDR3nt: TGTGCCAGCAGCGTGGGTCTAGCGGGCGAGCAGTTCTTC

d_gene: TRBD2
len: 15
abundance: -
j_gene: TRBJ2-5
v_gene: TRBV7-8
CDR3aa: CASSNRAGGQETQYF
CDR3nt: TGTGCCAGCAGTAATCGGGCGGGGGGGCAAGAGACCCAGTACTTC

d_gene: TRBD2
len: 15
abundance: -
j_gene: TRBJ2-3
v_gene: TRBV25-1
CDR3aa: CASSEFGGSTDTQYF
CDR3nt: TGTGCCAGCAGTGAATTCGGGGGGAGCACAGATACGCAGTATTTT

d_gene: TRBD2
len: 13
abundance: -
j_gene: TRBJ2-3
v_gene: TRBV30
CDR3aa: CAWSVATGGTQYF
CDR3nt: TGTGCCTGGAGTGTCGCCACGGGGGGGACGCAGTATTTT

d_gene: -
len: 14
abundance: -
j_gene: TRBJ2-7
v_gene: TRBV4-3
CDR3aa: CASSQEWQYYEQYF
CDR3nt: TGCGCCAGCAGCCAAGAATGGCAGTACTACGAGCAGTACTTC

d_gene: -
len: 14
abundance: few
j_gene: TRBJ2-2
v_gene: TRBV6-5
CDR3aa: CASSGGLHTGELFF
CDR3nt: TGTGCCAGCAGTGGCGGACTGCACACCGGGGAGCTGTTTTTT

d_gene: TRBD2
len: 16
abundance: -
j_gene: TRBJ2-2
v_gene: TRBV27
CDR3aa: CASSFNSGPNTGELFF
CDR3nt: TGTGCCAGCAGTTTTAATAGCGGGCCTAACACCGGGGAGCTGTTTTTT

d_gene: -
len: 15
abundance: few
j_gene: TRBJ2-1
v_gene: TRBV7-9
CDR3aa: CASSPGLGAYNEQFF
CDR3nt: TGTGCCAGCAGCCCGGGGCTAGGGGCCTACAATGAGCAGTTCTTC

d_gene: -
len: 10
abundance: -
j_gene: TRBJ1-1
v_gene: TRBV27
CDR3aa: CASSLPKAFF
CDR3nt: TGTGCCAGCAGTTTACCTAAAGCTTTCTTT

d_gene: -
len: 11
abundance: -
j_gene: TRBJ1-2
v_gene: TRBV30
CDR3aa: CAWSVHGGYTF
CDR3nt: TGTGCCTGGAGTGTACACGGCGGCTACACCTTC

d_gene: TRBD1
len: 15
abundance: -
j_gene: TRBJ1-2
v_gene: TRBV19
CDR3aa: CASSLRDRGHRGYTF
CDR3nt: TGTGCCAGTAGTCTCCGGGACAGGGGACATCGGGGCTACACCTTC

d_gene: -
len: 14
abundance: -
j_gene: TRBJ2-1
v_gene: TRBV7-2
CDR3aa: CASSPGVASNEQFF
CDR3nt: TGTGCCAGCAGTCCCGGCGTAGCGAGCAATGAGCAGTTCTTC